This passage covers 7 T cell receptor beta chains from one sample sequenced in a study of a mutant IDH1 vaccine in newly diagnosed glioma. Antigens of these TCRs are unknown. Described time point: week 11, during vaccination. Each vaccine dose was 300 ug of mutant IDH1 20-mer peptide, with topical imiquimod. Produced via immunoSEQ multiplex PCR; TCRdb's table is partial and in-frame only. There are 50,000 to 65,000 clones in the sample; around 90% occur only once, and around 2.5% lies in the top ten. The material was PBMCs, obtained from a glioma patient whose treatment included an IDH1 peptide vaccine. Receptors originate from a man aged 45-65 years with glioma.

The chain recombines TRBV6-6 with TRBJ2-6, with D hard to call. The CDR3 has 15 amino acids. Germline CDR1 and CDR2: MNHNY and SVGAGI (reference sequence). V lost 3 bases, J lost 3 bases, and 9 bases lay in between. In DNA, the CDR3 is TGTGCCAGCAGTTATCACAGTGGTGGGGCCAACGTCCTGACTTTC. This translates into CASSYHSGGANVLTF.

The rearrangement joins TRBV5-1 to TRBJ2-6; 8 positions agree with TRBD1. CDR1 and CDR2 (germline): SGHRS, YFSETQ. The CDR3 runs 17 residues. Trimming removed 6 bases from V and 0 bases from J; junction bases left unmatched: 8. The CDR3 protein is CASTSGTGPSGANVLTF. The DNA of the CDR3 is TGCGCCAGCACATCCGGGACAGGCCCCTCTGGGGCCAACGTCCTGACTTTC.

This chain connects TRBV11-1 to TRBJ1-6, with 11 bases identical to TRBD1. Looked up from germline, CDR1 is SGHAT and CDR2 is FQDESV (reference sequence). Unmatched junction bases numbered 5, after V lost 3 bases and J lost 13 bases. The CDR3 runs to 14 residues. The CDR3 protein is CASSLGQGVHPLHF. The CDR3 nucleotides read TGTGCCAGCAGCTTGGGACAGGGGGTTCACCCCCTCCACTTT.

CDR3 loop: CAWSGGAIGYGYTF. The DNA for the CDR3 is TGTGCCTGGAGTGGGGGGGCAATCGGCTATGGCTACACCTTC. The chain couples TRBV30 to TRBJ1-2, with a possible D match to TRBD1 (6 bases). Germline V gene lookup returns CDR1 GTSNPN and CDR2 SVGIG (reference sequence). Trimming cost V 1 base and J 4 bases, with 13 bases left between them. This CDR3 is built from 14 residues.

The chain recombines TRBV5-1 with TRBJ2-2; 7 bases map to TRBD1. V trimming: 2 bases; J trimming: 5 bases; junction bases outside the gene matches: 9. From germline, CDR1 is SGHRS and CDR2 YFSETQ. The CDR3 extends over 16 amino acids. This CDR3 reads CASSLGQAFLTGELFF. As DNA, the CDR3 is TGCGCCAGCAGCTTAGGACAGGCTTTTCTTACCGGGGAGCTGTTTTTT.

This chain connects TRBV7-9 to TRBJ1-5, with a weak D call TRBD1 (5 bases). V lost 0 bases, J lost 4 bases, and 7 bases lay in between. This CDR3 has 14 residues. CDR1 SEHNR and CDR2 FQNEAQ come from the germline V gene (reference sequence). The DNA of the CDR3 is TGTGCCAGCAGCTTAGCGGGGGAGAATCAGCCCCAGCATTTT. It specifies CASSLAGENQPQHF.

The V and J genes are TRBV28 and TRBJ2-1, with a possible D match to TRBD2 (6 bases). This CDR3 has 14 residues. V was trimmed by 5 bases and J by 7 bases, leaving 15 bases between them. Germline assignment: CDR1 MDHEN and CDR2 SYDVKM. DNA for the CDR3: TGTGCCAGCAGTCCAAACGACGGAGGGAATGAGCAGTTCTTC. Amino acids: CASSPNDGGNEQFF.